One and the same sample provided the 20 T cell receptor beta chains below, sequenced in a study of blood T cell repertoires in COVID-19. Measured with immunoSEQ multiplex PCR; TCRdb has only the in-frame clones, and not every one. The sample yields some 240,000 clones, approximately 88% seen once. Sequencing input: peripheral blood. Receptors originate from a woman in her sixties or seventies with COVID-19, enrolled during active disease.

The chain recombines TRBV27 with TRBJ2-5, with D hard to call. The CDR3 length is 13 residues. Germline V lookup: CDR1 MNHEY, CDR2 SMNVEV (reference sequence). The V gene lost 6 bases and the J gene lost 4 bases, with 12 bases spanning the gap. CDR3 nucleotides: TGTGCCAGCAGATGGGCCGCTGGAGAGACCCAGTACTTC. It encodes CASRWAAGETQYF.

V and J are TRBV28 and TRBJ2-1; 13 nucleotides agree with TRBD2. This CDR3 is 16 amino acids long. J was trimmed by 7 bases and V by 3 bases; bases with no gene match: 6. Germline values: CDR1 MDHEN, CDR2 SYDVKM. The CDR3, as DNA: TGTGCCAGCAGTTTCTCTGGACTAGCGGGAGAAAATGAGCAGTTCTTC. Amino acid sequence: CASSFSGLAGENEQFF.

This clone has only one observation. The chain joins TRBV3-1 (or the pseudogene TRBV3-2) to TRBJ1-1; no clear D gene. Trimming removed 4 bases from V and 9 bases from J, with 12 bases in between. Germline CDR1 LGHDT, CDR2 YNNKEL (reference sequence). The CDR3 is 12 residues long. CDR3 sequence reads: CASSRFEGKAFF. The CDR3 DNA reads TGTGCCAGCAGCCGGTTTGAGGGAAAAGCTTTCTTT.

The chain has TRBV28 and TRBJ2-5; the match to TRBD2 covers 13 bases. V shed 5 bases, J shed 5 bases, and the junction held 8 bases outside the gene matches. CDR3 length equals 16 residues. The germline V gene has CDR1 MDHEN and CDR2 SYDVKM. CDR3 region: CASSRTSGSRWETQYF. Written as DNA, the CDR3 is TGTGCCAGCAGTCGGACTAGCGGGAGCCGTTGGGAGACCCAGTACTTC.

This clone was observed once. V usage is TRBV7-9 and J usage is TRBJ2-1; tentative D call: TRBD1 (5 bases). Trimming took off 10 bases at V and 1 base at J, with 17 bases between the two ends. CDR1 and CDR2 from the germline V gene are SEHNR and FQNEAQ (reference sequence). This CDR3 has 15 amino acids. CDR3 sequence reads: CATPGLARSYNEQFF. In nucleotides, the CDR3 is TGTGCCACCCCAGGGCTCGCGAGATCCTACAATGAGCAGTTCTTC. Using reference TRBV7-9 and TRBJ2-1 for the parts outside the CDR3, the full variable domain is DTGVSQNPRHKITKRGQNVTFRCDPISEHNRLYWYRQTLGQGPEFLTYFQNEAQLEKSRLLSDRFSAERPKGSFSTLEIQRTEQGDSAMYLCATPGLARSYNEQFFGPGTRLTVL.

The CDR3 region has the DNA TGTGCCTGGAGTCAGGACAGTACCTACGAGCAGTACTTC. Its translation: CAWSQDSTYEQYF. The V gene is TRBV30, the J gene TRBJ2-7, with a tentative D call TRBD1 (6 bases). The V end lost 2 bases, the J end lost 2 bases, and 10 bases lay between the germline ends. The CDR3 runs 13 residues. Germline values: CDR1 GTSNPN, CDR2 SVGIG (reference sequence).

This clone was counted a few times. The genes are TRBV30 and TRBJ1-5, with 10 bases that match TRBD1. Losses at the gene ends were 2 bases for V and 6 bases for J; bases not matched to a gene: 13. The CDR3 extends over 17 amino acids. CDR1 is GTSNPN, CDR2 SVGIG, per germline (reference sequence). The CDR3 region is CAWSPMTGGVGSQPQHF. The CDR3 DNA follows: TGTGCCTGGAGTCCCATGACAGGGGGCGTCGGTAGTCAGCCCCAGCATTTT.

The chain joins TRBV2 to TRBJ2-1, with 10 bases matching TRBD2. The V and J ends lost 6 bases and 3 bases, in that order; junction bases with no gene match: 5. Germline CDR1 and CDR2: SNHLY and FYNNEI. CDR3 length: 15 residues. CDR3 residues: CASRESSGSYNEQFF. The CDR3, as DNA: TGTGCCAGCAGGGAATCTAGCGGGAGCTACAATGAGCAGTTCTTC.

The rearrangement uses TRBV9 and TRBJ2-2; TRBD1 might be the D (6 bases). V lost 1 base and J 4 bases, leaving 14 bases between the germline ends. The CDR3 has 16 amino acids. From germline, CDR1 is SGDLS and CDR2 YYNGEE. The DNA of the CDR3 is TGTGCCAGCAGCGTAACAACAGGGTCGGGCACCGGGGAGCTGTTTTTT. This encodes CASSVTTGSGTGELFF.

The chain is built from TRBV2 and TRBJ2-7, with D maybe TRBD2 (6 bases). The CDR3 is 14 amino acids. CDR1 and CDR2 (germline): SNHLY, FYNNEI. The germline V and J ends were trimmed by 4 bases and 9 bases, with 19 bases remaining between them. The CDR3 sequence is CASSGRRVKSGQYF. The CDR3, as DNA: TGTGCCAGCAGTGGAAGGAGGGTGAAGTCTGGGCAGTACTTC.

The chain links TRBV29-1 to TRBJ1-4; unclear D gene. The germline V gene has CDR1 SQVTM and CDR2 ANQGSEA. V was trimmed by 5 bases and J by 0 bases, leaving 10 bases between them. The CDR3 totals 14 residues. The CDR3 nucleotides are TGCAGCGTTTCCGCCGAGACAACTAATGAAAAACTGTTTTTT. This translates into CSVSAETTNEKLFF. Looking up the rest from reference TRBV29-1 and TRBJ1-4 gives the full variable domain: SAVISQKPSRDICQRGTSLTIQCQVDSQVTMMFWYRQQPGQSLTLIATANQGSEATYESGFVIDKFPISRPNLTFSTLTVSNMSPEDSSIYLCSVSAETTNEKLFFGSGTQLSVL.

This clone was picked up one time. The gene calls are TRBV28 and TRBJ1-1; possible D gene TRBD1, 6 bases. CDR3 size: 14 residues. CDR1 is MDHEN, CDR2 SYDVKM, per germline. V lost 6 bases to trimming and J lost 0 bases, with 11 bases between them. The CDR3 DNA reads as TGTGCCAGCAGAAGACAGGACATGAACACTGAAGCTTTCTTT. Translation gives CASRRQDMNTEAFF.

The rearrangement uses TRBV9 and TRBJ1-2, with D possibly TRBD1 on 5 matching bases. Trimming took off 6 bases at V and 4 bases at J, with 16 bases between the two ends. Germline V gives CDR1 SGDLS, CDR2 YYNGEE. The CDR3 is 14 residues long. In nucleotides, the CDR3 is TGTGCCAGCACCTATAGCACAGGTCCCTATGGCTACACCTTC. It encodes CASTYSTGPYGYTF. Filled out from reference TRBV9 and TRBJ1-2, the complete variable domain reads DSGVTQTPKHLITATGQRVTLRCSPRSGDLSVYWYQQSLDQGLQFLIQYYNGEERAKGNILERFSAQQFPDLHSELNLSSLELGDSALYFCASTYSTGPYGYTFGSGTRLTVV.

This sequence joins TRBV27 and TRBJ1-2, with TRBD1 matching over 10 bases. Germline V gives CDR1 MNHEY, CDR2 SMNVEV (reference sequence). This CDR3 region has 15 residues. Unmatched junction bases numbered 7, after V lost 5 bases and J lost 4 bases. CDR3: CASSPGTGALYGYTF. CDR3 nucleotides: TGTGCCAGCAGTCCGGGGACAGGGGCTCTCTATGGCTACACCTTC.

This chain links TRBV5-6 with TRBJ1-5; no reliable D call. The CDR3 is 13 residues long. Germline CDR1 SGHDT, CDR2 YYEEEE. Trimming stripped 0 bases from V and 4 bases from J, with 5 bases between. CDR3 region: CASSLGRNQPQHF. For the CDR3, the DNA is TGTGCCAGCAGCTTGGGCAGAAATCAGCCCCAGCATTTT.

This clone was counted only a few times. The chain employs TRBV5-1 and TRBJ2-1, with 10 bases fitting TRBD2. This CDR3 region has 15 residues. Trimming cost V 1 base and J 4 bases; bases outside gene matches: 2. The V gene's germline CDR1 is SGHRS and CDR2 YFSETQ. The DNA for the CDR3 is TGCGCCAGCAGCTTGTCTAGCGGGAGTTACAATGAGCAGTTCTTC. It yields the protein CASSLSSGSYNEQFF.

The V and J genes are TRBV11-2 and TRBJ2-2; TRBD2 might be the D (5 bases). Germline CDR1 is SGHAT and CDR2 is FQNNGV. Trimming left V 5 bases short and J 0 bases short, with 7 bases between. CDR3 size: 14 residues. The CDR3: CASSPGTNTGELFF. Here the CDR3 DNA reads TGTGCCAGCAGCCCCGGGACGAACACCGGGGAGCTGTTTTTT.

The chain combines TRBV11-3 with TRBJ1-3, with D uncertain. The V gene lost 4 bases and the J gene lost 2 bases, with 12 bases spanning the gap. CDR1 SGHNT and CDR2 YENEEA come from the germline V gene. The CDR3 covers 15 residues. The CDR3 DNA sequence: TGTGCCAGCAGCTCGAGGGCCTTTACTGGAAACACCATATATTTT. It yields the protein CASSSRAFTGNTIYF.

This chain connects TRBV10-3 to TRBJ1-1; TRBD1 aligns across 8 bases. This CDR3 has 15 amino acids. Germline CDR1 and CDR2: ENHRY and SYGVKD. Germline trimming cut 3 bases from V and 5 bases from J; bases unmatched to any gene: 8. The CDR3 nucleotides read TGTGCCATCAGTGACCTATTGACAGGGGATACTGAAGCTTTCTTT. It specifies CAISDLLTGDTEAFF.

The chain couples TRBV19 to TRBJ1-3; 7 positions match TRBD1. The CDR3 covers 18 residues. CDR1 and CDR2 from the germline V gene are LNHDA and SQIVND (reference sequence). The ends lost 5 bases at V and 0 bases at J; junction bases unmatched: 13. CDR3 DNA: TGTGCCAGTAGTCCCCGGACAGGTCATACTCGCTCTGGAAACACCATATATTTT. Translating it yields CASSPRTGHTRSGNTIYF.